The next 28 T cell receptor beta chains were all read from a single sample in a study of blood T cell repertoires in COVID-19. This table comes from immunoSEQ multiplex PCR, and its TCRdb copy is limited to in-frame clones, with some not included. Of 300,000 to 450,000 clones in the sample, approximately 89% were seen once. Input material: peripheral blood. These receptors came from a woman in her 30s with COVID-19, enrolled during active disease.

The chain combines TRBV19 with TRBJ2-3, with a possible D match to TRBD1 (6 bases). The germline V and J ends were trimmed by 3 bases and 4 bases, with 11 bases remaining between them. The CDR3 is 14 residues long. Germline V gene sequence: CDR1 LNHDA, CDR2 SQIVND (reference sequence). CDR3 protein: CASSIRTAPDTQYF. In nucleotides, the CDR3 is TGTGCCAGTAGTATCCGGACAGCCCCAGATACGCAGTATTTT.

The chain employs TRBV2 and TRBJ2-7; tentatively, D is TRBD1 (5 bases). The length of the CDR3 is 14 residues. Germline assignment: CDR1 SNHLY and CDR2 FYNNEI. V was clipped by 6 bases and J by 3 bases, with 15 bases between them. The CDR3 DNA reads as TGTGCCAGCAGAAAAGGGGCAGGGTTCTACGAGCAGTACTTC. This codes for CASRKGAGFYEQYF.

The V call is TRBV2, the J call TRBJ1-4, with 9 bases fitting TRBD1. The ends lost 7 bases at V and 7 bases at J; junction bases unmatched: 7. The CDR3 length is 14 residues. Germline assignment: CDR1 SNHLY and CDR2 FYNNEI. The CDR3 sequence is CASIPTGGSEKLFF. The DNA for the CDR3 is TGTGCCAGCATTCCCACAGGGGGCAGTGAAAAACTGTTTTTT.

The chain carries TRBV4-1 and TRBJ1-1; 7 nucleotides match TRBD1. V shed 0 bases and J 0 bases; nucleotides not matched to a gene: 7. Germline loops: CDR1 MGHRA, CDR2 YSYEKL. The CDR3 is 17 residues long. The CDR3 spells CASSQDPEGALNTEAFF. The CDR3 DNA reads as TGCGCCAGCAGCCAAGACCCCGAGGGGGCTTTGAACACTGAAGCTTTCTTT.

J is TRBJ2-3 and V is TRBV7-3; 7 bases are a match to TRBD1. Trimming at V came to 5 bases and at J to 2 bases, leaving 7 bases not matched to a gene. Germline V lookup: CDR1 SGHTA, CDR2 FQGTGA. This CDR3 region has 15 residues. As DNA, the CDR3 is TGTGCCAGCAGCCCAAGGGACAGTTTCACAGATACGCAGTATTTT. This codes for CASSPRDSFTDTQYF.

The CDR3 is CAISESLYGYTF. The CDR3 nucleotides are TGTGCCATCAGTGAGTCCCTCTATGGCTACACCTTC. The chain links TRBV10-3 to TRBJ1-2; D call uncertain. The CDR3 length is 12 residues. V was clipped by 0 bases and J by 4 bases, with 3 bases between them. Germline V gives CDR1 ENHRY, CDR2 SYGVKD.

The chain recombines TRBV25-1 with TRBJ1-2; the match to TRBD1 covers 8 bases. CDR1 MGHDK and CDR2 SYGVNS come from the germline V gene. The CDR3 runs 14 residues. V shed 5 bases and J 4 bases; nucleotides not matched to a gene: 6. CDR3 in amino acids: CASSPGGAGYGYTF. The CDR3 DNA is TGTGCCAGCAGTCCAGGGGGCGCGGGCTATGGCTACACCTTC.

The chain links TRBV29-1 to TRBJ1-1, with 7 bases that match TRBD1. There are 13 residues in the CDR3. The V gene end was trimmed by 6 bases and the J gene end by 4 bases; junction bases not matched to a gene: 8. The germline V gene encodes CDR1 SQVTM and CDR2 ANQGSEA. The CDR3 region has the DNA TGCAGCGTAGTACAGGGGAGCAGCACTGAAGCTTTCTTT. Its translation is CSVVQGSSTEAFF. Full variable domain (missing parts from reference TRBV29-1 and TRBJ1-1): SAVISQKPSRDICQRGTSLTIQCQVDSQVTMMFWYRQQPGQSLTLIATANQGSEATYESGFVIDKFPISRPNLTFSTLTVSNMSPEDSSIYLCSVVQGSSTEAFFGQGTRLTVV.

V is TRBV7-9 and J is TRBJ1-4, with D possibly TRBD1 on 5 matching bases. The germline CDR1 and CDR2 sequences are SEHNR and FQNEAQ (reference sequence). There are 15 residues in the CDR3. The V end was cut by 2 bases, the J end by 8 bases, with 15 bases between. As DNA, the CDR3 is TGTGCCAGCAGCTTATCGGGGGGACGAAAGGAAAAACTGTTTTTT. It translates to CASSLSGGRKEKLFF.

The rearrangement joins TRBV9 to TRBJ2-2; 7 nucleotides line up with TRBD2. This CDR3 has 15 amino acids. In germline, CDR1 is SGDLS, CDR2 YYNGEE. Losses at the gene ends were 0 bases for V and 4 bases for J; bases not matched to a gene: 3. CDR3 DNA sequence: TGTGCCAGCAGCGTAGCGAGCGGGGTCACCGGGGAGCTGTTTTTT. Translating it yields CASSVASGVTGELFF.

This clone was seen a single time. The CDR3 region has the DNA TGTGCCAGCACTAGCGGGAGCCAAGAGACCCAGTACTTC. Translation: CASTSGSQETQYF. J is TRBJ2-5 and V is TRBV9, with TRBD2 matching 10 bases. The germline V gene encodes CDR1 SGDLS and CDR2 YYNGEE. This CDR3 contains 13 residues. V shed 6 bases, J shed 1 base, and the junction held 0 bases outside the gene matches.

The rearrangement joins TRBV13 to TRBJ2-2; D remains ambiguous. CDR1 is PRHDT and CDR2 is FYEKMQ in the germline V gene (reference sequence). V lost 5 bases to trimming and J lost 4 bases, with 14 bases between them. The CDR3 is made up of 15 amino acids. CDR3 in DNA: TGTGCCAGCAGCGTCCGCGGCGTCCGCACCGGGGAGCTGTTTTTT. This codes for CASSVRGVRTGELFF. Combining the CDR3 with reference TRBV13 and TRBJ2-2 gives the whole variable domain AAGVIQSPRHLIKEKRETATLKCYPIPRHDTVYWYQQGPGQDPQFLISFYEKMQSDKGSIPDRFSAQQFSDYHSELNMSSLELGDSALYFCASSVRGVRTGELFFGEGSRLTVL.

J is TRBJ1-4 and V is TRBV3-1 (or the pseudogene TRBV3-2), with D hard to call. V was trimmed by 1 base and J by 7 bases, leaving 4 bases between them. Germline V lookup: CDR1 LGHDT, CDR2 YNNKEL (reference sequence). The CDR3 loop spans 12 amino acids. The CDR3 coding sequence is TGTGCCAGCAGCCAAGTCCTTGAAAAACTGTTTTTT. It specifies CASSQVLEKLFF.

The chain recombines TRBV27 with TRBJ2-3, with D hard to call. Germline values: CDR1 MNHEY, CDR2 SMNVEV (reference sequence). The CDR3 covers 14 residues. Trimming took 3 bases from V and 6 from J, leaving 13 bases between them. The CDR3 bases are TGTGCCAGCAGTTTGGGCAGGCCCTCCGATACGCAGTATTTT. Protein product: CASSLGRPSDTQYF.

In its sample, this clone was seen many times. The chain recombines TRBV6-5 with TRBJ1-1; D perhaps matches TRBD1 (6 bases). The germline V and J ends were trimmed by 6 bases and 5 bases, with 13 bases remaining between them. There are 13 residues in the CDR3. Germline V gene sequence: CDR1 MNHEY, CDR2 SVGAGI. The DNA for the CDR3 is TGTGCCAGCAGAACTCACAGGGATACTGAAGCTTTCTTT. Translation gives CASRTHRDTEAFF.

This rearrangement joins TRBV5-6 to TRBJ2-7; D is ambiguous. Trimming took off 1 base at V and 7 bases at J, with 12 bases between the two ends. The CDR3 consists of 13 residues. Germline V gene data show CDR1 as SGHDT and CDR2 as YYEEEE. The CDR3 DNA sequence: TGTGCCAGCAGCTTGTTGCATTCGAGGGAGCAGTACTTC. It is translated as CASSLLHSREQYF.

The chain couples TRBV5-1 to TRBJ1-2; 8 positions agree with TRBD1. Germline values: CDR1 SGHRS, CDR2 YFSETQ. V was pared by 4 bases and J by 8 bases, with 7 bases of the junction left unmatched. This CDR3 has 13 residues. CDR3 in amino acids: CASSPGQGEGYTF. In DNA, the CDR3 is TGCGCCAGCAGCCCAGGACAGGGAGAAGGCTACACCTTC. Filled out from reference TRBV5-1 and TRBJ1-2, the complete variable domain reads KAGVTQTPRYLIKTRGQQVTLSCSPISGHRSVSWYQQTPGQGLQFLFEYFSETQRNKGNFPGRFSGRQFSNSRSEMNVSTLELGDSALYLCASSPGQGEGYTFGSGTRLTVV.

This rearrangement joins TRBV6-2 or TRBV6-3 to TRBJ2-7; 7 bases are a match to TRBD2. Germline CDR1 MNHEY, CDR2 SVGEGT. V was pared by 0 bases and J by 1 base, with 6 bases of the junction left unmatched. The CDR3 length is 16 residues. This CDR3 is CASSYSGRETSYEQYF. The CDR3 bases are TGTGCCAGCAGTTACTCCGGGCGGGAGACTTCCTACGAGCAGTACTTC.

V usage is TRBV7-2 and J usage is TRBJ2-1, with TRBD2 matching over 8 bases. Unmatched junction bases numbered 6, after V lost 0 bases and J lost 2 bases. Per germline, CDR1 SGHTA and CDR2 FQGNSA. CDR3 length: 17 amino acids. Written as DNA, the CDR3 is TGTGCCAGCAGCTTAGCTTCCAACGGGAGGGCCTACAATGAGCAGTTCTTC. Amino acids: CASSLASNGRAYNEQFF. Variable domain in full (rest from reference TRBV7-2 and TRBJ2-1): GAGVSQSPSNKVTEKGKDVELRCDPISGHTALYWYRQSLGQGLEFLIYFQGNSAPDKSGLPSDRFSAERTGGSVSTLTIQRTQQEDSAVYLCASSLASNGRAYNEQFFGPGTRLTVL.

The V call is TRBV10-3, the J call TRBJ2-5, with D possibly being TRBD2 (5 bases). Trimming removed 2 bases at V and 7 bases at J, with 14 bases between. The CDR3 extends over 14 amino acids. Germline-derived CDR1 and CDR2 are ENHRY and SYGVKD. The CDR3 DNA is TGTGCCATCAGTGAGAGGAGCAGAGAGGGGACCCAGTACTTC. Translating it yields CAISERSREGTQYF.

This rearrangement joins TRBV6-5 to TRBJ1-2; 8 nucleotides agree with TRBD1. Germline assignment: CDR1 MNHEY and CDR2 SVGAGI. The CDR3 extends over 13 amino acids. Trimming removed 6 bases from V and 8 bases from J; junction bases left unmatched: 8. The CDR3 bases are TGTGCCAGCAGCAGTACAGGGGGGGAAGGCTACACCTTC. This gives the protein CASSSTGGEGYTF.

This chain connects TRBV28 to TRBJ1-1, with a possible D match to TRBD1 (5 bases). The germline CDR1 and CDR2 sequences are MDHEN and SYDVKM. V lost 2 bases and J 6 bases, leaving 22 bases between the germline ends. CDR3 length: 17 amino acids. The CDR3 DNA is TGTGCCAGCAGTTTAAGTGACGGGAGAGGGGCGGCCGCTGAAGCTTTCTTT. This codes for CASSLSDGRGAAAEAFF.

The gene calls are TRBV28 and TRBJ2-7; 7 nucleotides match TRBD1. CDR1 and CDR2 from the germline V gene are MDHEN and SYDVKM. V lost 6 bases to trimming and J lost 0 bases; unmatched junction nucleotides: 8. CDR3 length: 15 amino acids. CDR3 protein: CASRTGDTLSYEQYF. The CDR3 nucleotides are TGTGCCAGCAGAACAGGGGATACTCTCTCCTACGAGCAGTACTTC.

The J gene is TRBJ1-6, the V gene TRBV5-4; D is unresolved. Per germline, CDR1 SGHNT and CDR2 YYREEE (reference sequence). This CDR3 is built from 13 residues. The V gene lost 0 bases and the J gene lost 6 bases, with 4 bases spanning the gap. The CDR3 is CASSLDSNSPLHF. CDR3 in DNA: TGTGCCAGCAGCTTGGACAGTAATTCACCCCTCCACTTT. Complete variable domain (other parts from reference TRBV5-4 and TRBJ1-6): ETGVTQSPTHLIKTRGQQVTLRCSSQSGHNTVSWYQQALGQGPQFIFQYYREEENGRGNFPPRFSGLQFPNYSSELNVNALELDDSALYLCASSLDSNSPLHFGNGTRLTVT.

Points on this clone: This sample includes further DNA sequences coding for the same CDR3. V and J are TRBV28 and TRBJ1-1, with D possibly TRBD1 on 5 matching bases. The germline CDR1 and CDR2 sequences are MDHEN and SYDVKM. Trimming shortened V by 5 bases and J by 0 bases, and 7 bases separated the two germline ends. The CDR3 length is 13 residues. DNA for the CDR3: TGTGCCAGCAGTCGGGGGATGAACACTGAAGCTTTCTTT. Its protein product is CASSRGMNTEAFF.

This clone came up once. The CDR3 reads CSVKQDITEAFF. CDR3 bases: TGCAGCGTGAAACAGGATATCACTGAAGCTTTCTTT. V and J are TRBV29-1 and TRBJ1-1, with a tentative D call TRBD1 (5 bases). The CDR3 is made up of 12 amino acids. Trimming cost V 6 bases and J 4 bases, with 12 bases left between them. Germline CDR1 reads SQVTM; CDR2 reads ANQGSEA.

This rearrangement joins TRBV27 to TRBJ1-1; D unresolved. This CDR3 region has 13 residues. Germline CDR1 is MNHEY and CDR2 is SMNVEV (reference sequence). Trimming cost V 6 bases and J 4 bases, with 12 bases left between them. The CDR3 loop reads CASRGGWSTEAFF. The CDR3 DNA follows: TGTGCCAGCAGGGGCGGGTGGAGCACTGAAGCTTTCTTT.

The V call is TRBV29-1, the J call TRBJ1-1; 8 bases align to TRBD1. In germline, CDR1 is SQVTM, CDR2 ANQGSEA. V lost 7 bases and J lost 1; bases outside the gene matches: 5. The CDR3 contains 13 residues. CDR3 in amino acids: CSAGTGGNTEAFF. CDR3 in DNA: TGCAGCGCAGGTACAGGGGGGAACACTGAAGCTTTCTTT.